One sample yielded the 18 T cell receptor beta chains listed below, sequenced in a study of cytomegalovirus exposure and HLA in healthy donors. The PCR used 60 Vbeta and 13 Jbeta primers. Here immunoSEQ multiplex PCR was the method, and the copy in TCRdb shows in-frame clones only, minus some. The top ten clones hold 3.5% to 4.5% of a sample with roughly 140,000 clones, approximately 78% of them seen once. What was sequenced was PBMCs. The receptors stem from a woman in her forties in good health and CMV-seropositive.

The chain combines TRBV10-3 with TRBJ2-7; 7 nucleotides align to TRBD1. V was pared by 5 bases and J by 1 base, with 8 bases of the junction left unmatched. The CDR3 has 15 residues. Germline assignment: CDR1 ENHRY and CDR2 SYGVKD. The CDR3, as DNA: TGTGCCATCAGTTCCCGATCGGGACAGTCCTACGAGCAGTACTTC. Protein product: CAISSRSGQSYEQYF.

This chain uses TRBV5-5 with TRBJ2-3, with TRBD2 matching 10 bases. The CDR3 loop spans 16 amino acids. V was pared by 4 bases and J by 0 bases, with 5 bases of the junction left unmatched. Germline V gene sequence: CDR1 SGHKS, CDR2 YYEKEE (reference sequence). CDR3 nucleotide sequence: TGTGCCAGCAGCGGGACTAGCGCTTTGAGCACAGATACGCAGTATTTT. This sequence encodes CASSGTSALSTDTQYF.

This rearrangement joins TRBV7-9 to TRBJ1-1; D is possibly TRBD1 (6 bases). Trimming shortened V by 8 bases and J by 1 base, and 14 bases separated the two germline ends. CDR3 length: 14 residues. Germline-derived CDR1 and CDR2 are SEHNR and FQNEAQ (reference sequence). This chain's CDR3 is CASGTPGENTEAFF. The CDR3 DNA is TGTGCCAGCGGAACTCCAGGGGAGAACACTGAAGCTTTCTTT.

The chain couples TRBV19 to TRBJ2-5, with 15 positions matching TRBD2. The CDR3 covers 18 residues. The germline gives CDR1 LNHDA, CDR2 SQIVND (reference sequence). With V trimmed by 4 bases and J by 6 bases, 12 bases remained unmatched. The CDR3 bases are TGTGCCAGTAGTACCCGGACTAGCGGGGGGGGTATAATTAAGACCCAGTACTTC. Protein sequence: CASSTRTSGGGIIKTQYF.

The chain recombines TRBV10-3 with TRBJ2-3, with D perhaps matching TRBD1 (6 bases). The germline CDR1 and CDR2 sequences are ENHRY and SYGVKD. The CDR3 has 16 amino acids. V lost 3 bases to trimming and J lost 1 base, with 14 bases between them. The CDR3 nucleotides are TGTGCCATCAGTGACGTAGGCGAGGGGGGCACAGATACGCAGTATTTT. Protein sequence: CAISDVGEGGTDTQYF.

The rearrangement uses TRBV25-1 and TRBJ1-5; D might be TRBD1 (5 bases). CDR1 and CDR2 (germline): MGHDK, SYGVNS. The CDR3 has 15 residues. V was shortened by 2 bases and J by 2 bases, with 10 bases between the two germline ends. The CDR3 is CASSEVGGGNQPQHF. The DNA for the CDR3 is TGTGCCAGCAGTGAAGTCGGGGGAGGCAATCAGCCCCAGCATTTT.

The chain couples TRBV19 to TRBJ1-3, with D uncertain. Germline V lookup: CDR1 LNHDA, CDR2 SQIVND (reference sequence). Trimming shortened V by 8 bases and J by 0 bases, and 11 bases separated the two germline ends. This CDR3 is 14 amino acids long. CDR3: CASRLGFSGNTIYF. CDR3 nucleotide sequence: TGTGCCAGTCGACTCGGGTTCTCTGGAAACACCATATATTTT.

The chain carries TRBV28 and TRBJ2-7; maybe TRBD2 (6 bases). Germline CDR1 MDHEN, CDR2 SYDVKM. The CDR3 totals 14 residues. V was trimmed by 7 bases and J by 2 bases, leaving 15 bases between them. The CDR3 nucleotides are TGTGCCAGCAACCGACCGACGGGAGCCTACGAGCAGTACTTC. Translation: CASNRPTGAYEQYF. Complete variable domain (other parts from reference TRBV28 and TRBJ2-7): DVKVTQSSRYLVKRTGEKVFLECVQDMDHENMFWYRQDPGLGLRLIYFSYDVKMKEKGDIPEGYSVSREKKERFSLILESASTNQTSMYLCASNRPTGAYEQYFGPGTRLTVT.

This chain uses TRBV11-2 with TRBJ1-6, with a tentative D call TRBD1 (5 bases). CDR1 is SGHAT and CDR2 is FQNNGV in the germline V gene. There are 11 residues in the CDR3. The V end lost 5 bases, the J end lost 13 bases, and 9 bases lay between the germline ends. The CDR3 loop is CASSLRGPLHF. CDR3 nucleotides: TGTGCCAGCAGCCTTCGGGGGCCCCTCCACTTT.

The rearrangement links TRBV28 to TRBJ2-5, with D perhaps matching TRBD2 (6 bases). CDR3 size: 16 residues. The ends were cut back, 6 bases at V and 6 bases at J, with 23 bases in the middle. Germline V CDR1 and CDR2: MDHEN, SYDVKM. CDR3 DNA: TGTGCCAGCAGCCCCCTTGGGCGGGGAGGTAGACAGACCCAGTACTTC. It is translated as CASSPLGRGGRQTQYF. The full variable domain, in which reference TRBV28 and TRBJ2-5 provide the parts outside the CDR3, is DVKVTQSSRYLVKRTGEKVFLECVQDMDHENMFWYRQDPGLGLRLIYFSYDVKMKEKGDIPEGYSVSREKKERFSLILESASTNQTSMYLCASSPLGRGGRQTQYFGPGTRLLVL.

There are a few counts of this clone. The rearrangement joins TRBV6-5 to TRBJ1-6; 9 bases line up with TRBD1. CDR1 is MNHEY and CDR2 is SVGAGI in the germline V gene. The CDR3 is 14 amino acids. V lost 6 bases, J lost 13 bases, and 10 bases stayed unmatched. The CDR3 loop reads CASRSGTGILPLHF. The CDR3 bases are TGTGCCAGCAGATCCGGGACAGGGATACTCCCCCTCCACTTT.

The table lists this clone with a few counts. The chain is built from TRBV27 and TRBJ1-1, with D maybe TRBD1 (6 bases). The CDR3 consists of 17 residues. CDR1 is MNHEY and CDR2 is SMNVEV in the germline V gene (reference sequence). Trimming took off 6 bases at V and 6 bases at J, with 26 bases between the two ends. The CDR3 DNA reads TGTGCCAGCAGATCCCAGGGGTACAGGGTTGGGGTGCCTGAAGCTTTCTTT. Its protein is CASRSQGYRVGVPEAFF.

The chain couples TRBV4-3 to TRBJ2-1; 15 bases are shared with TRBD2. V shed 0 bases and J 0 bases; nucleotides not matched to a gene: 6. The length of the CDR3 is 20 residues. Germline V gene sequence: CDR1 LGHNA, CDR2 YSLEER. The CDR3 nucleotides are TGCGCCAGCAGCCAAGATCCCCCGGGACTAGCGGGGGGCTCCTACAATGAGCAGTTCTTC. Translation: CASSQDPPGLAGGSYNEQFF.

The V call is TRBV20-1, the J call TRBJ2-5, with no clear D. Judging by the DNA end, TRBJ2-7 fits better; the J call may be wrong. The germline V gene encodes CDR1 DFQATT and CDR2 SNEGSKA (reference sequence). The CDR3 contains 11 residues. The CDR3 loop is CSAATPSEQYF. As DNA, the CDR3 is TGCAGTGCTGCGACACCCTCCGAGCAGTACTTC.

The chain links TRBV5-4 to TRBJ2-7; D ambiguous. The CDR3 extends over 13 amino acids. Trimming shortened V by 3 bases and J by 5 bases, and 12 bases separated the two germline ends. Per the germline V gene, CDR1 is SGHNT and CDR2 is YYREEE (reference sequence). The CDR3 is CASSSRQIDEQYF. CDR3 DNA: TGTGCCAGCAGCTCTCGACAAATCGACGAGCAGTACTTC.

This clone was found a few times. The chain combines TRBV7-2 with TRBJ2-4, with TRBD2 identical over 15 bases. V lost 5 bases, J lost 7 bases, and 9 bases stayed unmatched. Germline V lookup: CDR1 SGHTA, CDR2 FQGNSA. This CDR3 spans 17 amino acids. The CDR3 sequence: CASSSRTSGRASNIQYF. The CDR3 DNA is TGTGCCAGCAGCAGTCGGACTAGCGGGAGGGCCTCTAACATTCAGTACTTC.

The chain joins TRBV5-1 to TRBJ1-1; 8 bases fit TRBD1. V was pared by 4 bases and J by 3 bases, with 8 bases of the junction left unmatched. There are 15 residues in the CDR3. Germline CDR1 and CDR2: SGHRS and YFSETQ. The DNA for the CDR3 is TGCGCCAGCAGCCGGAGTGGACAGGGATACACTGAAGCTTTCTTT. Protein product: CASSRSGQGYTEAFF.

J is TRBJ2-6 and V is TRBV7-2, with 7 bases identical to TRBD2. J gave up 2 bases and V 5 bases, and 9 bases lay outside the gene matches. CDR1 and CDR2 from the germline V gene are SGHTA and FQGNSA. The CDR3 loop spans 17 amino acids. The CDR3 DNA is TGTGCCAGCAGCCCCTCGTCGGGGGGTACTGGGGCCAACGTCCTGACTTTC. Encoded protein: CASSPSSGGTGANVLTF.